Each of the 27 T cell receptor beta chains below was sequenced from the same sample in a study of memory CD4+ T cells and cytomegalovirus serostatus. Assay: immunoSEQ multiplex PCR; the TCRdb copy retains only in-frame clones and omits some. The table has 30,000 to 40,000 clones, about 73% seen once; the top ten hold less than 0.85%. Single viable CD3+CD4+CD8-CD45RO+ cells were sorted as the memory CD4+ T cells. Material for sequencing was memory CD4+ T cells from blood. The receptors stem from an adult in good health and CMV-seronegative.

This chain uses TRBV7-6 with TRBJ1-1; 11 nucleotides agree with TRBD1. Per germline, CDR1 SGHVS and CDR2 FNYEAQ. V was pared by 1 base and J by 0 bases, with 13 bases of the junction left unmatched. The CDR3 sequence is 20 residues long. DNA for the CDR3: TGTGCCAGCAGCTTAGAGGACAGGGGGCTGGAGGGTTGGGTGAACACTGAAGCTTTCTTT. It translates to CASSLEDRGLEGWVNTEAFF.

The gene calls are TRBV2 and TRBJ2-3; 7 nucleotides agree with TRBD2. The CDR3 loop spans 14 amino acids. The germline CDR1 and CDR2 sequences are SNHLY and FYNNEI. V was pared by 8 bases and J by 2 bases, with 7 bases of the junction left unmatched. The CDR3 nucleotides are TGTGCCAGCCGATGGGGGGGGATCACAGATACGCAGTATTTT. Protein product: CASRWGGITDTQYF.

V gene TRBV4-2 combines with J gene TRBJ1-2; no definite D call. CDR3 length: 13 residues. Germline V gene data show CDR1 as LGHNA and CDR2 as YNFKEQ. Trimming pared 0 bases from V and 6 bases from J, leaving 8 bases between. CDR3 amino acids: CASSQEAVDGYTF. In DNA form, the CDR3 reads TGTGCCAGCAGCCAAGAGGCCGTAGATGGCTACACCTTC.

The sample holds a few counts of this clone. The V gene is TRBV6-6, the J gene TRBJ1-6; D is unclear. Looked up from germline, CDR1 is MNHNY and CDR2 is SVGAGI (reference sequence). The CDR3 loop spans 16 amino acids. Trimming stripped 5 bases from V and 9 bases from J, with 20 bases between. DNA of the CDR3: TGTGCCAGCAGTCCCCGGGCGCTCCTCCTAGCTTCACCCCTCCACTTT. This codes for CASSPRALLLASPLHF.

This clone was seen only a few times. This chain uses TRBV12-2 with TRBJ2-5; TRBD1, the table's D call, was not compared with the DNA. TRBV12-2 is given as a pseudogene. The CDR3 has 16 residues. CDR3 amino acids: CASRLYRDRVRETQYF. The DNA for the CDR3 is TGTGCAAGTCGCTTGTACCGGGACAGGGTACGGGAGACCCAGTACTTC.

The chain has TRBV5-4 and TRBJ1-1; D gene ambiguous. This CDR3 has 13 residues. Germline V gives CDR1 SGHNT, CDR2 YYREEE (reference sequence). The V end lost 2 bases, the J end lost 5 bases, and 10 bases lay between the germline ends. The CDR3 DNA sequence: TGTGCCAGCAGCTTCTTCGGTGGAACTGAAGCTTTCTTT. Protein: CASSFFGGTEAFF.

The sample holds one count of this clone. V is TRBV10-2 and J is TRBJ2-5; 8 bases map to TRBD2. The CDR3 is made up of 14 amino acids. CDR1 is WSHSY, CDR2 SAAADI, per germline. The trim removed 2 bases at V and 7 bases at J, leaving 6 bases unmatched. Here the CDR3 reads CASSEAAGGLTQYF. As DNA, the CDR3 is TGCGCCAGCAGTGAGGCGGCGGGGGGTCTGACCCAGTACTTC.

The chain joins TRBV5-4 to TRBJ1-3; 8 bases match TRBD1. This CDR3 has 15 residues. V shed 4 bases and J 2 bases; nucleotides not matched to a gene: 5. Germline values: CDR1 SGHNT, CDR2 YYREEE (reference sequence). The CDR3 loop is CASSRDRGPGNTIYF. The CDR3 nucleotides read TGTGCCAGCAGCCGTGACAGGGGCCCTGGAAACACCATATATTTT.

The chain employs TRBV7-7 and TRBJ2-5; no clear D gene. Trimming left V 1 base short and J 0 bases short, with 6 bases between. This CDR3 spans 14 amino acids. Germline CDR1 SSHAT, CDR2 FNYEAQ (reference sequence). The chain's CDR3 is CASSLVSYQETQYF. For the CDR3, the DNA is TGTGCCAGCAGCTTAGTGAGTTACCAAGAGACCCAGTACTTC.

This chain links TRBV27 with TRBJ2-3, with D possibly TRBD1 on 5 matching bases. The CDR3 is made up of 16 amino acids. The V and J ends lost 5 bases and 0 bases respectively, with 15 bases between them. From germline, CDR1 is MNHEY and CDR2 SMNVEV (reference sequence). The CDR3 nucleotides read TGTGCCAGCAGTCTGACAGTTCCCTCTAGCACAGATACGCAGTATTTT. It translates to CASSLTVPSSTDTQYF.

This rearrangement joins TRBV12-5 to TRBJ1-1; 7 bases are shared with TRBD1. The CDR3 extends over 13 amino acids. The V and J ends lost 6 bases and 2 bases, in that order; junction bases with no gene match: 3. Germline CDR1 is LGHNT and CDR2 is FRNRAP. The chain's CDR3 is CASGGTENTEAFF. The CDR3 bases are TGTGCTAGTGGGGGGACAGAAAACACTGAAGCTTTCTTT.

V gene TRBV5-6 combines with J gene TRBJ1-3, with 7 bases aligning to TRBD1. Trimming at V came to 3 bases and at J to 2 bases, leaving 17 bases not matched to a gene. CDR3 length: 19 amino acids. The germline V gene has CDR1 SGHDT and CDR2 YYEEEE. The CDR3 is CASSSSWETQGPTGNTIYF. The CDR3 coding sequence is TGTGCCAGCAGCTCCAGCTGGGAGACACAGGGGCCAACTGGAAACACCATATATTTT.

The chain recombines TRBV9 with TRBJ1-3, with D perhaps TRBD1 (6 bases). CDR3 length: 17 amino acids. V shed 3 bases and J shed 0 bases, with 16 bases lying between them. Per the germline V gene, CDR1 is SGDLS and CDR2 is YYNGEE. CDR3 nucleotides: TGTGCCAGCAGCGACCGCCCCGACAGGCACTCTGGAAACACCATATATTTT. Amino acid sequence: CASSDRPDRHSGNTIYF.

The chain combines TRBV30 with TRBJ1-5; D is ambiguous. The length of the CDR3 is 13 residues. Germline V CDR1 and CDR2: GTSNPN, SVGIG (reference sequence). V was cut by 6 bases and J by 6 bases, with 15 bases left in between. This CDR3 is CACTRGAGQPQHF. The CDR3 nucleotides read TGTGCCTGCACACGAGGAGCGGGTCAGCCCCAGCATTTT.

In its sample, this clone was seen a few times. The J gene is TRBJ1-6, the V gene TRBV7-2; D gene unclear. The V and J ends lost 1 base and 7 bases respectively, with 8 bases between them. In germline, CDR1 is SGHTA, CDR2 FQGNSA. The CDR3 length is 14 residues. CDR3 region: CASSLEWNNSPLHF. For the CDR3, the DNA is TGTGCCAGCAGCTTAGAGTGGAACAATTCACCCCTCCACTTT.

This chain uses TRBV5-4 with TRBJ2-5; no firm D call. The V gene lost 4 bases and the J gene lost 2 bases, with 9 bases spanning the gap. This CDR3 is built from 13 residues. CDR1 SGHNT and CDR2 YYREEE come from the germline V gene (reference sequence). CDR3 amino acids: CASSQDLQETQYF. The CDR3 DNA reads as TGTGCCAGCAGCCAAGACTTACAAGAGACCCAGTACTTC.

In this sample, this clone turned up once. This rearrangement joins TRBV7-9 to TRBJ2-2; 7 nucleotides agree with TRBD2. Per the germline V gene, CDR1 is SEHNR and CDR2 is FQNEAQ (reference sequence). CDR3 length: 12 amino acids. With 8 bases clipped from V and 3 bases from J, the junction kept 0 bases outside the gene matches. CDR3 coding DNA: TGTGCCAGCGGGGGGGACACCGGGGAGCTGTTTTTT. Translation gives CASGGDTGELFF.

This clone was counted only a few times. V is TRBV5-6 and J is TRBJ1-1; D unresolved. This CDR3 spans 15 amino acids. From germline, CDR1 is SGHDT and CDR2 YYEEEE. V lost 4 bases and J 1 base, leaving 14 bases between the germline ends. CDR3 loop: CASSPRELWNTEAFF. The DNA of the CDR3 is TGTGCCAGCAGCCCAAGGGAGTTGTGGAACACTGAAGCTTTCTTT.

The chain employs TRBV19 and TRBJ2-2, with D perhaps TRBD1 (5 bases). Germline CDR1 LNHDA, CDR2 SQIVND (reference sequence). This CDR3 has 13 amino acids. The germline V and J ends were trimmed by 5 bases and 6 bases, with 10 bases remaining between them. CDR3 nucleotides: TGTGCCAGTAGTCCAGGGAAATCCGGGGAGCTGTTTTTT. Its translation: CASSPGKSGELFF.

The CDR3 sequence is CASSESLGAGGYGYTF. The CDR3 DNA sequence: TGTGCCAGCAGTGAATCTTTGGGGGCAGGAGGGTATGGCTACACCTTC. This sequence joins TRBV25-1 and TRBJ1-2; possibly TRBD1 for D (6 bases). The germline gives CDR1 MGHDK, CDR2 SYGVNS. The CDR3 is 16 residues long. The V end was cut by 1 base, the J end by 5 bases, with 17 bases between.

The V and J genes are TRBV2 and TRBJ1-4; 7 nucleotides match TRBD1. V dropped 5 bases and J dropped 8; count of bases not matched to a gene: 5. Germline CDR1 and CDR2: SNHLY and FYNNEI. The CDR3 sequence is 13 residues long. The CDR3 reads CASSRQGSEKLFF. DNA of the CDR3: TGTGCCAGCAGTCGACAGGGAAGCGAAAAACTGTTTTTT.

The CDR3 nucleotides are TGCGCCAGCAGGGAGGGACAGGCCTCCCTCTATGGCTACACCTTC. Translated: CASREGQASLYGYTF. The chain links TRBV10-2 to TRBJ1-2, with 8 bases aligning to TRBD1. CDR1 is WSHSY and CDR2 is SAAADI in the germline V gene. Trimming cost V 6 bases and J 4 bases; bases outside gene matches: 10. The CDR3 extends over 15 amino acids.

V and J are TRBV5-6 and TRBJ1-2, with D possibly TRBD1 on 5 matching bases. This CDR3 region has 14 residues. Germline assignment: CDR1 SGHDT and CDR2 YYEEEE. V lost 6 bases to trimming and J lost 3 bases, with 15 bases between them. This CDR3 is CASIRGLMDYGYTF. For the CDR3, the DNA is TGTGCCAGCATCCGGGGGTTGATGGACTATGGCTACACCTTC.

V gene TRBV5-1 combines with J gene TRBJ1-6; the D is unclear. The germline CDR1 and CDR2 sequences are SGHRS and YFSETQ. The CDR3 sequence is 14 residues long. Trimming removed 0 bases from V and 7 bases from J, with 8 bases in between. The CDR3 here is CASSLAPGNSPLHF. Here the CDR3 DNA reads TGCGCCAGCAGCTTGGCCCCCGGGAATTCACCCCTCCACTTT.

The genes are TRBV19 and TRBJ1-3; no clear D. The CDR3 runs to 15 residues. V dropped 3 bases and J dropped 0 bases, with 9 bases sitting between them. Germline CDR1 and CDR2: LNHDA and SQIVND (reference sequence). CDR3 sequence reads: CASSISRSSGNTIYF. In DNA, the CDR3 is TGTGCCAGTAGTATTTCCAGAAGCTCTGGAAACACCATATATTTT.

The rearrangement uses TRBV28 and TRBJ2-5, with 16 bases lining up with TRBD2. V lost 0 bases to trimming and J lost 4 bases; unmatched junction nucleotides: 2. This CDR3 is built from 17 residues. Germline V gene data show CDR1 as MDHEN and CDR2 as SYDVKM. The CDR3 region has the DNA TGTGCCAGCAGTTTATGGGGACTAGCGGGGGGGCGAGAGACCCAGTACTTC. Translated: CASSLWGLAGGRETQYF. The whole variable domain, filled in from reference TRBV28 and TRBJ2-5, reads DVKVTQSSRYLVKRTGEKVFLECVQDMDHENMFWYRQDPGLGLRLIYFSYDVKMKEKGDIPEGYSVSREKKERFSLILESASTNQTSMYLCASSLWGLAGGRETQYFGPGTRLLVL.

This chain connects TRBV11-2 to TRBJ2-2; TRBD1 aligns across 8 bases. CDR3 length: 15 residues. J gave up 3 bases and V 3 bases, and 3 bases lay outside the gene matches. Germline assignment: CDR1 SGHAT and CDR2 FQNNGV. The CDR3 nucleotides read TGTGCCAGCAGCTTCAGGGGGCGGGACACCGGGGAGCTGTTTTTT. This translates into CASSFRGRDTGELFF.